This T cell receptor beta chain was recovered during a study of blood T cell repertoires in COVID-19. Study-level background: Spain, Italy and the United States supplied samples that represented acute and convalescent COVID-19.

V shed 2 bases, J shed 7 bases, and the junction held 9 bases outside the gene matches. The CDR3 has 16 residues. Germline lookup yields CDR1 LNHDA and CDR2 SQIVND (reference sequence). Some clones are missing from TCRdb's copy, which holds only in-frame ones; the method was immunoSEQ multiplex PCR. The table has under 200,000 clones, around 89% seen once. Material for sequencing was peripheral blood. The origin of this receptor is a middle-aged man with active or convalescent COVID-19. The chain is built from TRBV19 and TRBJ2-1, with TRBD2 matching 9 bases. Here the CDR3 DNA reads TGTGCCAGTAGTATAATGCGGGAGGGCCTGGGAAATGAGCAGTTCTTC. Translating it yields CASSIMREGLGNEQFF.